This TCR beta chain was identified in a study of T cell clonotyping in hematopoietic cell transplantation (dated by TCRdb to the early 2020s). In terms of the full investigation: Recipient blood was collected about 28 days before transplant and at days 30, 100 and 180 after transplant. A total of roughly 150 blood samples were collected in the study from 35 to 45 consecutive transplant recipients and their related donors. Recruitment of patients ran from 2015 to early 2017, and follow-up continued until late 2020 or until death. For a few patients, samples were drawn at the onset of acute graft-versus-host disease and then compared against samples from patients who never went on to develop GVHD. Summary of the overall study and its limitations: After transplant, TCR diversity in recipients dropped, and pathologically expanded clonotypes climbed progressively between day 30 and day 180. Donor and pretransplant recipient Inverse Simpson Index values predicted broader posttransplant TCR repertoire diversity. Sample size was limited, and cells were not sorted, so CD4 and CD8 repertoire contributions could not be separated. Just a small fraction of recipient repertoires overlapped with donor repertoires, and more than 97% appeared de novo at the given depth.

Between the V and J ends, shortened by 6 bases and 2 bases respectively, the junction contains 11 bases. The CDR3 measures 14 amino acids from cysteine to phenylalanine. Only the CDR3 part of the read is kept: 42 bases, read in frame from the first base. CDR1 and CDR2 are read off the germline V gene as SNHLY and FYNNEI. This specimen's time point label, interpreted: recipient sample taken at acute GVHD onset. Using Nuclei Lysis Solution, genomic DNA was extracted from unfractionated peripheral blood mononuclear cells that were either fresh or cryopreserved. This clone was seen a handful of times. Its antigen target is currently unknown. No base qualities exist here, and no much larger clone lies one base off it. TCR beta CDR3 regions were amplified from genomic DNA with the immunoSEQ assay, a bias-controlled multiplex PCR using V- and J-specific primers. A second PCR step added a proprietary barcode and Illumina adapter sequences to the CDR3 amplicons. An Illumina MiSeq instrument was used to sequence the CDR3 libraries. The authors processed their data as follows. Export and quality control were performed with immunoSEQ Analyzer 3.0, and downstream analyses were performed with R Bioconductor and Immunarch. Only productive rearrangements in the normalized downsampled data set went into calculating the repertoire metrics. In the normalized cohort, a clonotype counted as pathologically expanded if the clonotype was larger than 5 templates. Repertoire diversity was measured with the Inverse Simpson Index. To capture all clonotypes, the CMV-specificity analyses were run on the non-normalized data set. Entries here come from immuneACCESS through TCRdb and include only in-frame sequences with V and J called. Some clones fail to appear in such tables; in the studies checked, an unresolved V gene covers under half of the shortfall, and the cause of the remainder is unknown. V, J and clone size derive from that table, while D and trimming were established from the DNA sequence. The sample includes 8,000 to 8,500 clones, with 85% to 90% observed a single time. The ten largest clones represent approximately 4.2% of the sample.

The chain couples TRBV2 to TRBJ1-3; a tentative D call is TRBD1 (5 bases match). The sample in question was peripheral blood mononuclear cells, obtained at the time of graft-versus-host disease after allogeneic stem cell transplant. The sequence was collected from a male patient in his sixties or seventies who had an allogeneic stem cell transplant from a related donor, so the T cells may come from the graft donor. Some clones in this sample may be carry-over from other donors' samples. CDR3 protein: CASRPDTAGNTIYF. The nucleotide sequence is TGTGCCAGCAGGCCGGACACAGCTGGAAACACCATATATTTT.